This entry concerns a single T cell receptor (beta chain). What antigen it recognizes has not been identified. Base qualities are not at hand, and no much larger clone is one base apart. This same CDR3 is encoded by further DNA sequences in the sample. Using the deep immunoSEQ assay, multiplex PCR amplified TCR CDR3 regions from genomic DNA. Extracted genomic DNA from each cell subset was spread evenly across all wells of several immunoSEQ 96-well plates, with each plate serving as a replicate. For sorted subsets, 150 to 200 ng genomic DNA, equal to 30,000 or so T cell genomes, was loaded into each replicate PCR. Purified libraries were quantified with a Qubit 3.0 fluorometer, sized on a Bioanalyzer 2100, and re-quantified with the KAPA Library Quantification kit. Each immunoSEQ 96-well plate was sequenced on its own single-read 150-cycle Illumina NextSeq 550 flow cell. In the original analysis: Because only junctional sequences without quality scores were contained in the immunoSEQ output, filtering matching that applied to full-length reads could not be performed. To assign V/J genes and CDR3, sequences were annotated using PyIR, a Python wrapper for IgBLAST v1.9, with IMGT germline references. Reads were filtered out if the reads had weak V/J assignments (E-value above 1e-6), no CDR3, stop codons, out-of-frame junctions, or ambiguous translated residues. V3J clonotypes were defined as sequences sharing the same inferred V gene, J gene, and CDR3 amino acid sequence. To compute the percentage overlap between repertoires, the number of shared unique clonotypes was divided by the size of the smaller repertoire. Three approaches were used to assess repertoire richness: RTK rarefaction, the Chao1 estimator, and Recon v2.1 estimates of unobserved clonotypes. Generation probabilities were computed with OLGA for all TCRbeta clonotypes obtained by the gDNA method from a handful of donors. TCRdb provides this immuneACCESS table in a form limited to in-frame rearrangements. Some clones are lacking; in checked studies, under half of them reflect an unresolved V gene, and why the rest are absent is not known. The DNA was the basis for D and trimming; V, J and clone size are from that table. Recorded for this sample are nearly 2 million clones; less than 95% of them occurred a single time. 0.95% to 1.5% of the sample goes to the ten largest clones.

The CDR3 measures 14 amino acids from cysteine to phenylalanine. Here the CDR3 DNA is all that survives: 42 bases in frame from base 1. The trim is 1 base for V and 4 bases for J, with a gap of 10 bases between the germline ends. The germline V gene (reference sequence) gives CDR1 as LNHDA and CDR2 as SQIVND. CD8 naive samples consisted of CD45RO-negative cells that were positively selected for CCR7, yielding a CD45RA+CCR7+ population without TemRA cells. The donors were healthy, HIV-negative adults with no recently reported acute infections or vaccinations. All donors were Caucasian adults living in Nashville, Tennessee, USA. After blood collection by leukapheresis, PBMCs were isolated using Ficoll-Histopaque density gradient centrifugation and then cryopreserved in the vapor phase of liquid nitrogen. Analytical flow cytometry was used to check the purity and quantity of each magnetically sorted T cell population. Genomic DNA was isolated from every sorted fraction and measured by UV absorbance on a Nanodrop 2000c.

This sample is part of a study of shared clonotypes between healthy human individuals (TCRdb year 2020). With regard to the full study: A couple of women and a few men aged 18 to 49 years were included in the cohort. Leukapheresis yielded between about 0.85 and 10 billion PBMCs per donor. Blood TCR repertoires of roughly five healthy adults were deeply sequenced to estimate repertoire size and the extent of clonotype sharing between individuals. Different laboratories and diverse techniques were used to prepare libraries and sequence TCR repertoires, to increase sequencing depth and limit assay-specific biases. Per donor, three plates each were used for CD4 naive and CD4 memory, two for CD8 naive, and one for CD8 memory.

Broader findings and caveats from the paper: Across a handful of donors, 5% to 6% of naive CD4, roughly 3.5% of naive CD8, roughly 2.2% of memory CD4, and about 0.44% of memory CD8 clonotypes were shared. Sampling was limited to blood, and TCR repertoires in tissue likely differ from TCR repertoires in blood. Pairwise subsampling indicated that sequencing depth was expected to affect the degree of clonotype sharing among donors. Compared with non-shared clonotypes, the clonotypes found in all four sorted-subset donors had higher generation probabilities. Larger estimated clonotype richness was generally found for naive subsets than for memory subsets. Even with the large sequencing depth, rarefaction of the sorted-subset datasets indicated that sequencing was incomplete. The genetic and exposure-history diversity represented was limited by the small number of donors.

This sequence uses TRBV19 and TRBJ1-2; the D gene is unclear. Input material: naive CD8+ T cells sorted from blood. What this sample's cell subset or site label stands for: CD45RA+CCR7+. The TCR originated in a man between 18 and 35 years old in good health. The CDR3: CASSIGGLAYGYTF. The DNA reads as follows: TGTGCCAGTAGTATAGGAGGGCTCGCCTATGGCTACACCTTC.